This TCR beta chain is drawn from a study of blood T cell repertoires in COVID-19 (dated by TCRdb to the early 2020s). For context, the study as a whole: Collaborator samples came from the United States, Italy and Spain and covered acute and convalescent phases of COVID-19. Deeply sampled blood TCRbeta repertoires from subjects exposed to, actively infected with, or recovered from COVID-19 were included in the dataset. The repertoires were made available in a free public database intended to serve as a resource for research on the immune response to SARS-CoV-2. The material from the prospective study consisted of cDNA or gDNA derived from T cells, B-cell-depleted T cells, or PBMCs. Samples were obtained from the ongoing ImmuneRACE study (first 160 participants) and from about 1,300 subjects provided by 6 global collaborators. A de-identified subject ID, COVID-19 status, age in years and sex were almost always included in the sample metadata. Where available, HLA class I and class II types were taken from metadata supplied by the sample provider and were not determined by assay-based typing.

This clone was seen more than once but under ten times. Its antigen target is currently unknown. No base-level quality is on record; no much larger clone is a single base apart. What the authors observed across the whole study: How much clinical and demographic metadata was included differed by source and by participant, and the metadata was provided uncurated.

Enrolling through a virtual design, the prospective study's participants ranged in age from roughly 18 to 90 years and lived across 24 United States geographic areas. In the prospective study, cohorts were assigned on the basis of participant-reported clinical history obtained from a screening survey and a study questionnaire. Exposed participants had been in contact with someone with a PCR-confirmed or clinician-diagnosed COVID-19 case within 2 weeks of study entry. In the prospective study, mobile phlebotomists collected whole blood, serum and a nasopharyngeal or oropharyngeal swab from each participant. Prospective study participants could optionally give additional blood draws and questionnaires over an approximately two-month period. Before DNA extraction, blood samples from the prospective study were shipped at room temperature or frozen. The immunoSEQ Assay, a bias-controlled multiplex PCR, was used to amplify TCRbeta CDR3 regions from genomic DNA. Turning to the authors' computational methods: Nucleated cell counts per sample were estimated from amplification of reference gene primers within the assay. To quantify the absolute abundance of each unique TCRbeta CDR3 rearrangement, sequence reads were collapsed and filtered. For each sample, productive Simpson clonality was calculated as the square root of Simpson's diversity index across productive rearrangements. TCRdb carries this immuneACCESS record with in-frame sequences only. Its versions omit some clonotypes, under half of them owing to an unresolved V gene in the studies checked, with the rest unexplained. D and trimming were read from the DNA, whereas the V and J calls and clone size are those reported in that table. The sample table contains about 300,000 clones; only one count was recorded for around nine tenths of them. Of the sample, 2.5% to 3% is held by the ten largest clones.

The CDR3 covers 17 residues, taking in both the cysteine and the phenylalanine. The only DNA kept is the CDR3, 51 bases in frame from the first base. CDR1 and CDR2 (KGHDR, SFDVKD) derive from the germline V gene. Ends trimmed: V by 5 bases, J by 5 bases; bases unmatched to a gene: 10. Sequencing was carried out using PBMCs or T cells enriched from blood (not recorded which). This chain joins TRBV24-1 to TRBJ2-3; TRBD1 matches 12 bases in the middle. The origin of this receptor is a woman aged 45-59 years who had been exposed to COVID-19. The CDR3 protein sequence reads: CATSVPGDRGLVDTQYF. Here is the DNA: TGTGCCACCAGTGTTCCAGGGGACAGGGGGCTTGTAGATACGCAGTATTTT.